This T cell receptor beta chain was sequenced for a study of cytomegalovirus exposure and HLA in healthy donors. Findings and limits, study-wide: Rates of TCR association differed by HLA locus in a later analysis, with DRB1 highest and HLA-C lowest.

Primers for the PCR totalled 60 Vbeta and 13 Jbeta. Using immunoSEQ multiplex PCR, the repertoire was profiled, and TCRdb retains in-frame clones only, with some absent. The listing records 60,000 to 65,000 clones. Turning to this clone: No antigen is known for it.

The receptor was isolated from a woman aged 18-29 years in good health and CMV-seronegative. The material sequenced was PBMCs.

For the CDR3, the DNA is TGCGCCAGCAGCTTGGGCGGGGGCTCGAACACTGAAGCTTTCTTT. The encoded protein is CASSLGGGSNTEAFF. V and J are TRBV5-1 and TRBJ1-1; D is possibly TRBD1 (6 bases). The CDR3 loop spans 15 amino acids. The V end lost 0 bases, the J end lost 1 base, and 10 bases lay between the germline ends. Germline assignment: CDR1 SGHRS and CDR2 YFSETQ. The variable domain in full, with the rest retrieved from reference TRBV5-1 and TRBJ1-1, is KAGVTQTPRYLIKTRGQQVTLSCSPISGHRSVSWYQQTPGQGLQFLFEYFSETQRNKGNFPGRFSGRQFSNSRSEMNVSTLELGDSALYLCASSLGGGSNTEAFFGQGTRLTVV.